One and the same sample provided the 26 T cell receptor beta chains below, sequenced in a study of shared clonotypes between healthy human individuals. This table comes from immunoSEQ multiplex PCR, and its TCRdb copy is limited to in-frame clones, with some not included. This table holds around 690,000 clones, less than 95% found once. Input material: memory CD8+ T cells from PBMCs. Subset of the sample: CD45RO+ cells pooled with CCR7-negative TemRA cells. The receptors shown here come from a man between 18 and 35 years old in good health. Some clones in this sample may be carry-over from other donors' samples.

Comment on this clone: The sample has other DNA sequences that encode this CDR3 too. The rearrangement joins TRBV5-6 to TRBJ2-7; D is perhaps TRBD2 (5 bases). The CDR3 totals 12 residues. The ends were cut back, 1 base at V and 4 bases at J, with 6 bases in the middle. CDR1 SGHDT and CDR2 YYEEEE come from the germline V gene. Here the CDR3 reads CASSLRGYEQYF. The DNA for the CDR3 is TGTGCCAGCAGCTTGCGGGGTTACGAGCAGTACTTC.

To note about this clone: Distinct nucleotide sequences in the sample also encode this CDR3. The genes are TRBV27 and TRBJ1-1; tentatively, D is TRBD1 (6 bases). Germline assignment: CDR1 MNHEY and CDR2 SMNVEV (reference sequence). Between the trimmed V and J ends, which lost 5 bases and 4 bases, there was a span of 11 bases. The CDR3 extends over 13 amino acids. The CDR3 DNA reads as TGTGCCAGCAGTCTGGGAGGGGGCACTGAAGCTTTCTTT. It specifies CASSLGGGTEAFF.

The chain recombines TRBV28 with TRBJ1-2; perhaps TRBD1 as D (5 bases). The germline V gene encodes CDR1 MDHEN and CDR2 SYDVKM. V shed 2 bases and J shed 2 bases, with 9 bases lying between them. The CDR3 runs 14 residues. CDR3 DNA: TGTGCCAGCAGTTTAAGGGGTACCAACTATGGCTACACCTTC. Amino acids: CASSLRGTNYGYTF.

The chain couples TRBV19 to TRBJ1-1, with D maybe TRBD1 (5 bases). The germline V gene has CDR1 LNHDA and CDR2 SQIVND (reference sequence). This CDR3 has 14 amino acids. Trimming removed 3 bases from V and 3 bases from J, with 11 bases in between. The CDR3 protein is CASSMGVGYTEAFF. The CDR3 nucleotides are TGTGCCAGTAGTATGGGGGTTGGGTACACTGAAGCTTTCTTT. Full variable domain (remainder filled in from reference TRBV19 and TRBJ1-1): DGGITQSPKYLFRKEGQNVTLSCEQNLNHDAMYWYRQDPGQGLRLIYYSQIVNDFQKGDIAEGYSVSREKKESFPLTVTSAQKNPTAFYLCASSMGVGYTEAFFGQGTRLTVV.

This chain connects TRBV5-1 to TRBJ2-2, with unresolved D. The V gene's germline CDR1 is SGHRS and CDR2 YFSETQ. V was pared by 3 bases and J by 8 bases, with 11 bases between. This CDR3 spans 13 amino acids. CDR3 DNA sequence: TGCGCCAGCAGCTCTCCCACCTCAGGGGAGCTGTTTTTT. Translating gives CASSSPTSGELFF.

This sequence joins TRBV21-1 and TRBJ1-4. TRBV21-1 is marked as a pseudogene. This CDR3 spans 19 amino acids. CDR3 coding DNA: TGTGCCAGCAGCAAACTTCGTGAATCTTGTCGGCGGGGGAATGAAAAACTGTTTTTT. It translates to CASSKLRESCRRGNEKLFF.

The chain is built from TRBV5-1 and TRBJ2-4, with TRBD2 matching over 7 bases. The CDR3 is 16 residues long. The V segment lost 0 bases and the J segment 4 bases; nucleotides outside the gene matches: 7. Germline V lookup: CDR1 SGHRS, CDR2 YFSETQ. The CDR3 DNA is TGCGCCAGCAGCTTGGGGGCTAGCGGAGAGAAAAACATTCAGTACTTC. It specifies CASSLGASGEKNIQYF.

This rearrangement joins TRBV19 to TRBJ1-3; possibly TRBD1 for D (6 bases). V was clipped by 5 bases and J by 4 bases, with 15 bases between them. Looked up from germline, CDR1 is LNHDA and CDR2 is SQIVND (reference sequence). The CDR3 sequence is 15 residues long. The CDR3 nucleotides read TGTGCCAGTAGTGGGGGCAGGGTCTACGGAAACACCATATATTTT. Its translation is CASSGGRVYGNTIYF.

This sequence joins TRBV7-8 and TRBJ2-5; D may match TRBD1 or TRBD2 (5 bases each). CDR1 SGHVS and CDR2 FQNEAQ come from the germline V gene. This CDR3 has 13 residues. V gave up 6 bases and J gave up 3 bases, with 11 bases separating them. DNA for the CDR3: TGTGCCAGCAGGCCGAGGGGTAAAGAGACCCAGTACTTC. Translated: CASRPRGKETQYF.

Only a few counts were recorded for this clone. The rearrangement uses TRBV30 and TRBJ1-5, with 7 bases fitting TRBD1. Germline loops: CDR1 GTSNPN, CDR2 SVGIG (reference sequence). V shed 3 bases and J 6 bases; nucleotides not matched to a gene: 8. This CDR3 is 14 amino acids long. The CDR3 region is CAWSPGGEAQPQHF. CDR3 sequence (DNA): TGTGCCTGGAGCCCAGGGGGTGAGGCTCAGCCCCAGCATTTT.

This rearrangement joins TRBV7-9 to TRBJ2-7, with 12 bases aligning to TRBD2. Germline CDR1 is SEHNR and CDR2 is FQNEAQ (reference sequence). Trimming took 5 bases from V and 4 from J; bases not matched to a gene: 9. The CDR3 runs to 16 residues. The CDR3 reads CASSLRLAGESYEQYF. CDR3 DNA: TGTGCCAGCAGCCTTCGACTAGCGGGAGAATCTTACGAGCAGTACTTC.

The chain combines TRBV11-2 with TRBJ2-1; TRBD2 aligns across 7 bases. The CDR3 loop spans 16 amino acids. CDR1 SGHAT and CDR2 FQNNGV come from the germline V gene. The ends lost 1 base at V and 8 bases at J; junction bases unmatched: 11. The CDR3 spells CASSLGLAERYDEQFF. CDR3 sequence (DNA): TGTGCCAGCAGCTTAGGGCTAGCGGAGAGGTACGATGAGCAGTTCTTC.

CDR3 in DNA: TGTGCCAGCAGGAGGACCTCCTACGAGCAGTACTTC. It is translated as CASRRTSYEQYF. This rearrangement joins TRBV27 to TRBJ2-7, with unresolved D. Per germline, CDR1 MNHEY and CDR2 SMNVEV (reference sequence). Between the trimmed V and J ends, which lost 6 bases and 0 bases, there was a span of 6 bases. This CDR3 is 12 amino acids long.

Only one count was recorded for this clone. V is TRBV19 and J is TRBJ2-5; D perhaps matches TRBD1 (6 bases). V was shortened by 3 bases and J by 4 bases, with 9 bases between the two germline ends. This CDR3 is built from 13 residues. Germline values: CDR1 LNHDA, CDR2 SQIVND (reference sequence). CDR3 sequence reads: CASSIQGRETQYF. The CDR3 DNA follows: TGTGCCAGTAGTATCCAGGGGCGAGAGACCCAGTACTTC.

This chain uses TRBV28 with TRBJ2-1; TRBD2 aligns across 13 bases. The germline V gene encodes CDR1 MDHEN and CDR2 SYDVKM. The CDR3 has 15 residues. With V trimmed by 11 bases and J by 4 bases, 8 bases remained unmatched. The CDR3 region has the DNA TGTGCCCACCGGACTAGCGGGAGCAAATACAATGAGCAGTTCTTC. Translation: CAHRTSGSKYNEQFF.

DNA for the CDR3: TGTGCCAGCAGCCTCCAGGGGGGTAATCAGCCCCAGCATTTT. Translation gives CASSLQGGNQPQHF. The chain recombines TRBV13 with TRBJ1-5; 7 nucleotides match TRBD1. CDR3 length equals 14 residues. The V segment lost 5 bases and the J segment 4 bases; nucleotides outside the gene matches: 5. CDR1 PRHDT and CDR2 FYEKMQ come from the germline V gene (reference sequence).

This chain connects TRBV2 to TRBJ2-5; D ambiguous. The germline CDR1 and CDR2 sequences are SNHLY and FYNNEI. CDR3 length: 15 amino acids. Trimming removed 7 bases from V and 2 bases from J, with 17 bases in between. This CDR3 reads CASIPFESVQETQYF. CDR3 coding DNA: TGTGCCAGCATCCCTTTTGAATCAGTTCAAGAGACCCAGTACTTC.

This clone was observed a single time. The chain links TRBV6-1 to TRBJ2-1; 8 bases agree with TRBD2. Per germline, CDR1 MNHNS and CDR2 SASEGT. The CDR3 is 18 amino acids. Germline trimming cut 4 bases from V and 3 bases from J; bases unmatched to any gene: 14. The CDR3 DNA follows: TGTGCCAGCAGTGGGACTAGCATGACCCTAACCTTCTACAATGAGCAGTTCTTC. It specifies CASSGTSMTLTFYNEQFF.

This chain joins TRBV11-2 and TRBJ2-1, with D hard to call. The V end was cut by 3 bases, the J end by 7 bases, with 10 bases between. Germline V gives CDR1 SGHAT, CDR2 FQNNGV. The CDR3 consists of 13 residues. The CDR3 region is CASSLVGQNEQFF. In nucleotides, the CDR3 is TGTGCCAGCAGCTTGGTAGGGCAGAATGAGCAGTTCTTC.

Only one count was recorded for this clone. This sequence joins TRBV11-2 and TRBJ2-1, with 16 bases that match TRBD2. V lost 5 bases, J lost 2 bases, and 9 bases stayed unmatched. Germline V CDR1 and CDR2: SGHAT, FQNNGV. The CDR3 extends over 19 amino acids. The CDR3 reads CASSRIPGLAGGPYNEQFF. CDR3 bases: TGTGCCAGCAGCCGAATCCCGGGACTAGCGGGAGGGCCCTACAATGAGCAGTTCTTC.

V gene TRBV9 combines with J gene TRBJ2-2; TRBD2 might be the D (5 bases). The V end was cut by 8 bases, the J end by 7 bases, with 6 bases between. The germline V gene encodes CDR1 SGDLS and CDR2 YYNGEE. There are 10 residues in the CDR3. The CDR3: CASGGGELFF. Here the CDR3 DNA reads TGTGCCAGTGGAGGCGGGGAGCTGTTTTTT.

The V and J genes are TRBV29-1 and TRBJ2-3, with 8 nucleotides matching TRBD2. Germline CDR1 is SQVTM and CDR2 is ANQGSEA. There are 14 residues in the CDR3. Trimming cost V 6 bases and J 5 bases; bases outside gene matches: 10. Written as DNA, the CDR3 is TGCAGCGTGTCGGGAGGGCCTTCGATAGATACGCAGTATTTT. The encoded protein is CSVSGGPSIDTQYF.

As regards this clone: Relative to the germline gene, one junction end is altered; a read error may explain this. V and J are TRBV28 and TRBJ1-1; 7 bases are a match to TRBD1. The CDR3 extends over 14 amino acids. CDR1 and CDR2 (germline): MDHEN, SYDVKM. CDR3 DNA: TGTGCCAGCAGCTACACGACAGGGAACGCTGAAGCTTTCTTT. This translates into CASSYTTGNAEAFF.

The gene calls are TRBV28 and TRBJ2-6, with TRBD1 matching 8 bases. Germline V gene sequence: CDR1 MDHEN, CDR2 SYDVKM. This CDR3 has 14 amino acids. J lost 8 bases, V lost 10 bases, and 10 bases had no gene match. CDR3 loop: CATRQGSLTNVLTF. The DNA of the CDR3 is TGTGCCACCCGACAGGGGTCTCTCACCAACGTCCTGACTTTC. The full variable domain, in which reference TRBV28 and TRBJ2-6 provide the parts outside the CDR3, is DVKVTQSSRYLVKRTGEKVFLECVQDMDHENMFWYRQDPGLGLRLIYFSYDVKMKEKGDIPEGYSVSREKKERFSLILESASTNQTSMYLCATRQGSLTNVLTFGAGSRLTVL.

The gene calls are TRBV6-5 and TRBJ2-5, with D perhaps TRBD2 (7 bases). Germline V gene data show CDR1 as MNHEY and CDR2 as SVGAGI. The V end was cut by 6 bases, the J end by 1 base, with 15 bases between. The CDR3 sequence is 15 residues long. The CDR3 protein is CASREGGGLQETQYF. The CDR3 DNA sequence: TGTGCCAGCAGGGAGGGGGGGGGACTCCAAGAGACCCAGTACTTC.

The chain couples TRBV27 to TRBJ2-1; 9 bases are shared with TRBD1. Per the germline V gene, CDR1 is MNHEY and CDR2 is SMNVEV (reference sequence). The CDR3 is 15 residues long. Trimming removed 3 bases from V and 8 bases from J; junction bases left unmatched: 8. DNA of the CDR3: TGTGCCAGCAGTTTGGGACAGGGTCCTATGGATGAGCAGTTCTTC. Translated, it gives CASSLGQGPMDEQFF.